This T cell receptor (beta chain) appears in the sequencing data of a study of CD8 T cells in Susac syndrome. With random hexamers, 0.5 to 1 ug RNA was reverse transcribed. TCRdb re-analysed the immunoSEQ multiplex PCR reads in MiXCR, keeping a single row per CDR3 protein. The table shows around 80,000 distinct CDR3 sequences, with around 94% occurring only once. The CDR3 sequence is 15 residues long. Germline loops: CDR1 SQVTM, CDR2 ANQGSEA. V was cut by 2 bases and J by 1 base, with 15 bases left in between. The receptor comes from a human donor with Susac syndrome. Source material: CD8+ T cells from PBMCs. The chain employs TRBV29-1 and TRBJ2-7, with D possibly TRBD1 on 5 matching bases. The CDR3 DNA follows: TGCAGCGTTGAAATCCGGCAGGGATCTTCCTACGAGCAGTACTTC. It specifies CSVEIRQGSSYEQYF.